This TCR beta chain was recorded in a study of cytomegalovirus exposure and HLA in healthy donors. Germline loops: CDR1 SGHNT, CDR2 YYREEE (reference sequence). CDR3 length: 15 amino acids. Trimming took 9 bases from V and 3 from J; bases not matched to a gene: 13. Using immunoSEQ multiplex PCR, the repertoire was profiled, and TCRdb retains in-frame clones only, with some absent. The repertoire consists of about 220,000 clones, with about 87% occurring once and the leading ten covering 2.5% to 3%. What was sequenced was PBMCs. This sequence was found in a man aged 18 to 29 in good health and CMV-seronegative. The rearrangement uses TRBV5-4 and TRBJ1-1; 8 bases are a match to TRBD1. Here the CDR3 reads CATKPGTGGYTEAFF. The CDR3 DNA reads as TGTGCCACCAAACCCGGGACAGGTGGTTACACTGAAGCTTTCTTT.